The entry below gives a single TCR beta chain sequence along with its context. What it recognizes is unknown. PCR primers comprised 60 Vbeta and 13 Jbeta primers. The assay was immunoSEQ multiplex PCR, and TCRdb's table has in-frame clones only and misses some. The sample carries about 180,000 clones, roughly 76% recorded once. The sample originates from a study of cytomegalovirus exposure and HLA in healthy donors. Study outcomes and limitations: One variant, a missense change in DCLRE1C, was linked in a later analysis to TCR beta V- and J-gene trimming. Several top significant clusters appeared, in a later analysis, to be linked to common viral pathogens.

This CDR3 spans 14 amino acids. V lost 3 bases to trimming and J lost 5 bases; unmatched junction nucleotides: 6. The germline V gene encodes CDR1 SNHLY and CDR2 FYNNEI. The J gene is TRBJ2-5, the V gene TRBV2; 7 positions agree with TRBD1. Sequenced: PBMCs. This clonotype was obtained from a woman in her late teens or twenties in good health and CMV-seropositive. The CDR3: CASSDRGLPETQYF. For the CDR3, the DNA is TGTGCCAGCAGTGATAGGGGGCTCCCGGAGACCCAGTACTTC. Looking up the rest from reference TRBV2 and TRBJ2-5 gives the full variable domain: EPEVTQTPSHQVTQMGQEVILRCVPISNHLYFYWYRQILGQKVEFLVSFYNNEISEKSEIFDDQFSVERPDGSNFTLKIRSTKLEDSAMYFCASSDRGLPETQYFGPGTRLLVL.